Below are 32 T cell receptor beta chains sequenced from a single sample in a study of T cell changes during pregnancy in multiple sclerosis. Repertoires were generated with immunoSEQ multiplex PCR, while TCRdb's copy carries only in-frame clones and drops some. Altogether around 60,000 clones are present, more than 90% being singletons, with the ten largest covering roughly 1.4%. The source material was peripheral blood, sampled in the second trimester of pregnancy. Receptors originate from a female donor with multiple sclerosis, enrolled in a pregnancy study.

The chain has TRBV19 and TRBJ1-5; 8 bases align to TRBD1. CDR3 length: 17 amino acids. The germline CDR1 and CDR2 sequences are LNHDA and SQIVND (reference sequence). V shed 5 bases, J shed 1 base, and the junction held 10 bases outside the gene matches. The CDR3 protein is CASSSGQGRGSNQPQHF. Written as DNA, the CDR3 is TGTGCCAGTAGTTCAGGACAGGGAAGGGGGAGCAATCAGCCCCAGCATTTT.

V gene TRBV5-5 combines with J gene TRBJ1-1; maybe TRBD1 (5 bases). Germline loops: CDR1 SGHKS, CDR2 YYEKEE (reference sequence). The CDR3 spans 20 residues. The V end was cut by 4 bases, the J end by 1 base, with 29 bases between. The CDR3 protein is CASSPGVFRTARWKNTEAFF. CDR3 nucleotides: TGTGCCAGCAGCCCGGGGGTTTTTAGGACGGCCAGGTGGAAGAACACTGAAGCTTTCTTT.

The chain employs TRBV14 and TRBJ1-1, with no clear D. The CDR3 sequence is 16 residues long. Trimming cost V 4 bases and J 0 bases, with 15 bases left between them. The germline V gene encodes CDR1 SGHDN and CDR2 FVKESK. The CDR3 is CASSPTKTFLNTEAFF. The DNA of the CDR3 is TGTGCCAGCAGCCCGACCAAGACATTTTTGAACACTGAAGCTTTCTTT.

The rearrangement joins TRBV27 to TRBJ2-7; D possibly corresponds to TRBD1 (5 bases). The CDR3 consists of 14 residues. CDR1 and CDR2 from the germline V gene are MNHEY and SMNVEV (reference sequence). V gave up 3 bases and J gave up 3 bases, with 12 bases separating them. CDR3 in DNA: TGTGCCAGCAGTTTGTCGCAGGGTCTCTACGAGCAGTACTTC. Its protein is CASSLSQGLYEQYF.

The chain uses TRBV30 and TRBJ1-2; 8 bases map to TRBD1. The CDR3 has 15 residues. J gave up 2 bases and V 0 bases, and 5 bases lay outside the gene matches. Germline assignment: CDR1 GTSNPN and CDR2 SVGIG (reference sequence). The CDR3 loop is CAWSVAGTGNYGYTF. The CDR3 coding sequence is TGTGCCTGGAGTGTAGCGGGGACAGGAAACTATGGCTACACCTTC.

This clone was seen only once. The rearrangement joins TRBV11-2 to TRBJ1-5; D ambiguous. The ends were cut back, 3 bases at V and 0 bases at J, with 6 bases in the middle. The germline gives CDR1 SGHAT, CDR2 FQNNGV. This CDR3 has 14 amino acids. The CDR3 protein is CASSLSDSNQPQHF. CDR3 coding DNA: TGTGCCAGCAGCTTGTCAGATAGCAATCAGCCCCAGCATTTT. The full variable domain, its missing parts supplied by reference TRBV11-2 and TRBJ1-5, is EAGVAQSPRYKIIEKRQSVAFWCNPISGHATLYWYQQILGQGPKLLIQFQNNGVVDDSQLPKDRFSAERLKGVDSTLKIQPAKLEDSAVYLCASSLSDSNQPQHFGDGTRLSIL.

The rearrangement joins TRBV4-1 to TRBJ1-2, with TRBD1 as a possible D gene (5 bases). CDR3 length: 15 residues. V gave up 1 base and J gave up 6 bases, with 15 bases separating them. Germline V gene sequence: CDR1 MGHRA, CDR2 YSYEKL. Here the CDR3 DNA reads TGCGCCAGCAGCCAAGTGGGGGGACCGAGGAATGGCTACACCTTC. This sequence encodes CASSQVGGPRNGYTF.

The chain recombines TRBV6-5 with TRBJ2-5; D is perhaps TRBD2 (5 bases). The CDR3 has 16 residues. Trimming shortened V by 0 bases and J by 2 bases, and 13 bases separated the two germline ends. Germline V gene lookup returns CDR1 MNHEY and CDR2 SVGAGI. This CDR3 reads CASSYSETTKQETQYF. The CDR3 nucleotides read TGTGCCAGCAGTTACTCGGAGACTACCAAACAAGAGACCCAGTACTTC.

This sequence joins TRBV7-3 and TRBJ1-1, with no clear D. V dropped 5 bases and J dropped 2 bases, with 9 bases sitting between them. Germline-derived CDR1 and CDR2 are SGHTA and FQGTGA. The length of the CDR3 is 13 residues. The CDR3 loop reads CASSPYINTEAFF. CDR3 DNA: TGTGCCAGCAGCCCCTATATTAACACTGAAGCTTTCTTT.

CDR3 DNA sequence: TGTGCCAGCAGTTACTTACTAGCTTCGGCTGAAGCTTTCTTT. Its translation is CASSYLLASAEAFF. The chain carries TRBV6-5 and TRBJ1-1; D call uncertain. The germline gives CDR1 MNHEY, CDR2 SVGAGI. Trimming pared 1 base from V and 6 bases from J, leaving 12 bases between. This CDR3 region has 14 residues.

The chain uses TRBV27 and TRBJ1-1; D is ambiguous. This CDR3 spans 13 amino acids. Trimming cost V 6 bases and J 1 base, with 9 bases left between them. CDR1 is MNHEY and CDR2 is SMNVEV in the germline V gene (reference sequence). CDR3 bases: TGTGCCAGCAGCCCCAACTGGAACACTGAAGCTTTCTTT. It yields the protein CASSPNWNTEAFF.

For the CDR3, the DNA is TGTGCCATCAGTGAGATGACTAGCGGGAGGGACGAGCAGTACTTC. This codes for CAISEMTSGRDEQYF. The chain links TRBV10-3 to TRBJ2-7, with 14 bases aligning to TRBD2. Germline V gene sequence: CDR1 ENHRY, CDR2 SYGVKD. The V and J ends lost 2 bases and 5 bases, in that order; junction bases with no gene match: 2. CDR3 length: 15 amino acids.

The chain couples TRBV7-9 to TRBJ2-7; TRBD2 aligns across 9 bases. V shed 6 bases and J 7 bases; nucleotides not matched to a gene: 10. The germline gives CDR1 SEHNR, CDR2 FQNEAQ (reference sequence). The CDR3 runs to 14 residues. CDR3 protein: CASSRSGSRGEQYF. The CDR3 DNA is TGTGCCAGCAGTCGTAGCGGGAGCCGGGGGGAGCAGTACTTC. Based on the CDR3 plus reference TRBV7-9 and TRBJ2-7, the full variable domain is DTGVSQNPRHKITKRGQNVTFRCDPISEHNRLYWYRQTLGQGPEFLTYFQNEAQLEKSRLLSDRFSAERPKGSFSTLEIQRTEQGDSAMYLCASSRSGSRGEQYFGPGTRLTVT.

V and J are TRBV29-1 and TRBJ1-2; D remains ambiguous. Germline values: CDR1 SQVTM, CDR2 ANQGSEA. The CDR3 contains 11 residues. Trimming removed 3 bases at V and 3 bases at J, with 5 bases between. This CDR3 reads CSVESDYGYTF. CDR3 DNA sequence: TGCAGCGTTGAGAGCGACTATGGCTACACCTTC.

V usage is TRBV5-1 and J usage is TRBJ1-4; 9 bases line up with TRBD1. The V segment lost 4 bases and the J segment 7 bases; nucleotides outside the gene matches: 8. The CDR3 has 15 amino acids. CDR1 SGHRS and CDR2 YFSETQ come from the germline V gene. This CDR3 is CASSPPGTGSEKLFF. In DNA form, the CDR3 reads TGCGCCAGCAGCCCCCCCGGGACAGGGTCTGAAAAACTGTTTTTT.

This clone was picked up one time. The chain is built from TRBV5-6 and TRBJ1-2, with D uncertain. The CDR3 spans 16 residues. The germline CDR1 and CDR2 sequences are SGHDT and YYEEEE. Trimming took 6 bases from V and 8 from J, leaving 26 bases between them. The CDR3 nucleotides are TGTGCCAGCACCCGGGCCGGCGGGAGGACCTTTGGGGGCTACACCTTC. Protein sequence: CASTRAGGRTFGGYTF.

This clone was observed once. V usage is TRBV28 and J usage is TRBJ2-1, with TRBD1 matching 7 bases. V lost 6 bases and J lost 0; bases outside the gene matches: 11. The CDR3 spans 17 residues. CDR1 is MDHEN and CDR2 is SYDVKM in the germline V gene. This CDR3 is CASRNEQGPSSYNEQFF. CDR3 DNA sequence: TGTGCCAGCAGGAACGAACAGGGGCCGAGCTCCTACAATGAGCAGTTCTTC.

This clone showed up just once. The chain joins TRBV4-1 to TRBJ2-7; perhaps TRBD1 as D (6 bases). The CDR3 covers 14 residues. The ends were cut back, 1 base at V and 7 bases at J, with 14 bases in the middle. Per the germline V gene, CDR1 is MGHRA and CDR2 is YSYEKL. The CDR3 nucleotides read TGCGCCAGCAGCCAAGTCCCAGGGGCTGGGGAGCAGTACTTC. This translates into CASSQVPGAGEQYF.

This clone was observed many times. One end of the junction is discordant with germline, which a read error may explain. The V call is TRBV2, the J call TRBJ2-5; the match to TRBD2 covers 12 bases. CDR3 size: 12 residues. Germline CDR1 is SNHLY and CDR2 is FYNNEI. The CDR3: CASIRASGGGDF. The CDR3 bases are TGTGCCAGCATCAGGGCTAGCGGGGGGGGAGACTTC.

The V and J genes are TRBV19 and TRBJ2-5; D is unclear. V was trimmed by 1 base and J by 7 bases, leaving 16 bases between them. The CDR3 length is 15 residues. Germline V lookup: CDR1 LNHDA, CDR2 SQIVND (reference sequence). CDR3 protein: CASSIVGAPALTQYF. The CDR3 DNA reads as TGTGCCAGTAGTATAGTAGGAGCTCCGGCTTTGACCCAGTACTTC. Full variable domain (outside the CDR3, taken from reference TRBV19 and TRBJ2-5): DGGITQSPKYLFRKEGQNVTLSCEQNLNHDAMYWYRQDPGQGLRLIYYSQIVNDFQKGDIAEGYSVSREKKESFPLTVTSAQKNPTAFYLCASSIVGAPALTQYFGPGTRLLVL.

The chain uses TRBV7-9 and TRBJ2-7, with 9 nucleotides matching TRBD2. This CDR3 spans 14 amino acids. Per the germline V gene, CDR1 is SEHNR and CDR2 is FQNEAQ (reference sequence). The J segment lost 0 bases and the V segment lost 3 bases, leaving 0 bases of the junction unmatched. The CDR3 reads CASSFSGSSYEQYF. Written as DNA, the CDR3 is TGTGCCAGCAGCTTTAGCGGGAGCTCCTACGAGCAGTACTTC.

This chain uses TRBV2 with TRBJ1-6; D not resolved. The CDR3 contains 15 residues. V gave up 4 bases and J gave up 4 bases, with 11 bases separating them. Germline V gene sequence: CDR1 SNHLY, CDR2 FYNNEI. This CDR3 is CASSGVSGYNSPLHF. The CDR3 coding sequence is TGTGCCAGCAGTGGGGTCAGCGGATATAATTCACCCCTCCACTTT.

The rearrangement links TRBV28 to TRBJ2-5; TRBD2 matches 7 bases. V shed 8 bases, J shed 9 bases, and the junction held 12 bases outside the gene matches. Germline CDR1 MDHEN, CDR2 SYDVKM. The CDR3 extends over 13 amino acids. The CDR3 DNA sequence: TGTGCCAGCGCCGGGGGGAGCTCCCGGGCCCAGTACTTC. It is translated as CASAGGSSRAQYF.

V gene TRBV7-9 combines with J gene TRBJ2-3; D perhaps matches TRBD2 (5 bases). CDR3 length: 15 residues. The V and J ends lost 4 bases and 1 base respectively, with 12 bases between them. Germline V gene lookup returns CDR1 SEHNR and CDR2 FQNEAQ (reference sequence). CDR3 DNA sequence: TGTGCCAGCAGCTCCCCTAAGGGAGGCACAGATACGCAGTATTTT. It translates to CASSSPKGGTDTQYF.

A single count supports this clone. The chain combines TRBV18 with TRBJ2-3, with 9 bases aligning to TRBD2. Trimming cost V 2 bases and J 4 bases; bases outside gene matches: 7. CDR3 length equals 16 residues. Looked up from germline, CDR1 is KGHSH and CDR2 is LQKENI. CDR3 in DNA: TGTGCCAGCTCACCAACTAGCGGGCCCTTTCCAGATACGCAGTATTTT. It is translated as CASSPTSGPFPDTQYF.

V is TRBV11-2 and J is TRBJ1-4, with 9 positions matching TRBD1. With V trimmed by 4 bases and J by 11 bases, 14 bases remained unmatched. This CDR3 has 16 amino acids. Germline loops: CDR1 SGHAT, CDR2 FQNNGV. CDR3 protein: CASSSPRDRAVKKLFF. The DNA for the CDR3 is TGTGCCAGCAGCTCCCCCCGGGACAGGGCCGTGAAGAAACTGTTTTTT.

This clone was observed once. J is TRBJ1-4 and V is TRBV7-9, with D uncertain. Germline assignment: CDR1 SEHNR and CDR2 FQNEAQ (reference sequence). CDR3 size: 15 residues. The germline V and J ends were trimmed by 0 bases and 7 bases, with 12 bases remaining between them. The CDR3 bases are TGTGCCAGCAGCTTAGCGCCCACAGCAACTGAAAAACTGTTTTTT. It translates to CASSLAPTATEKLFF.

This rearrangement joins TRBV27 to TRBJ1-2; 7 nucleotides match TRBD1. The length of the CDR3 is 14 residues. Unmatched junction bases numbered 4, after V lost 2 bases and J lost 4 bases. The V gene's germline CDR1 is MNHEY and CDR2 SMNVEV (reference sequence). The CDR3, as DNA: TGTGCCAGCAGTTTAGTGGCAGGGGGCTATGGCTACACCTTC. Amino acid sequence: CASSLVAGGYGYTF.

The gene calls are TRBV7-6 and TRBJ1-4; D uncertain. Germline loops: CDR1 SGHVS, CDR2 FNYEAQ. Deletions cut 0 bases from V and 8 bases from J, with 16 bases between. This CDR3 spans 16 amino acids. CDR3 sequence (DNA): TGTGCCAGCAGCTTAGCGCCGTCGGGGTTGGGCGAAAAACTGTTTTTT. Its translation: CASSLAPSGLGEKLFF.

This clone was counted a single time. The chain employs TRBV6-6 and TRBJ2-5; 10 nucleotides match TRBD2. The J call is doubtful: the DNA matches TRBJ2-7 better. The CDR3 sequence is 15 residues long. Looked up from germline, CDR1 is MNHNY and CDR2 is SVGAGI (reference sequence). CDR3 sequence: CASSYSGLATYEQYF. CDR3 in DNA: TGTGCCAGCAGTTACTCGGGACTAGCGACCTACGAGCAGTACTTC.

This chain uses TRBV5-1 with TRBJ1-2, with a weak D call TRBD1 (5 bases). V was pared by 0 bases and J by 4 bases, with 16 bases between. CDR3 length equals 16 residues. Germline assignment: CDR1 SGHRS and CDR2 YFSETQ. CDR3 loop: CASSLEGSIGPYGYTF. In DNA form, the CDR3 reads TGCGCCAGCAGCTTGGAGGGGTCCATCGGCCCCTATGGCTACACCTTC.

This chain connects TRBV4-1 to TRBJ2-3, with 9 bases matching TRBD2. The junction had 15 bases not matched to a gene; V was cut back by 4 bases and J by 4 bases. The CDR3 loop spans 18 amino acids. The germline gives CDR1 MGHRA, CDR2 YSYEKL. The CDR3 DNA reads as TGCGCCAGCAGCCCCCGTCTAGGAGTGCGGGAGGGCCCAGATACGCAGTATTTT. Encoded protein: CASSPRLGVREGPDTQYF.